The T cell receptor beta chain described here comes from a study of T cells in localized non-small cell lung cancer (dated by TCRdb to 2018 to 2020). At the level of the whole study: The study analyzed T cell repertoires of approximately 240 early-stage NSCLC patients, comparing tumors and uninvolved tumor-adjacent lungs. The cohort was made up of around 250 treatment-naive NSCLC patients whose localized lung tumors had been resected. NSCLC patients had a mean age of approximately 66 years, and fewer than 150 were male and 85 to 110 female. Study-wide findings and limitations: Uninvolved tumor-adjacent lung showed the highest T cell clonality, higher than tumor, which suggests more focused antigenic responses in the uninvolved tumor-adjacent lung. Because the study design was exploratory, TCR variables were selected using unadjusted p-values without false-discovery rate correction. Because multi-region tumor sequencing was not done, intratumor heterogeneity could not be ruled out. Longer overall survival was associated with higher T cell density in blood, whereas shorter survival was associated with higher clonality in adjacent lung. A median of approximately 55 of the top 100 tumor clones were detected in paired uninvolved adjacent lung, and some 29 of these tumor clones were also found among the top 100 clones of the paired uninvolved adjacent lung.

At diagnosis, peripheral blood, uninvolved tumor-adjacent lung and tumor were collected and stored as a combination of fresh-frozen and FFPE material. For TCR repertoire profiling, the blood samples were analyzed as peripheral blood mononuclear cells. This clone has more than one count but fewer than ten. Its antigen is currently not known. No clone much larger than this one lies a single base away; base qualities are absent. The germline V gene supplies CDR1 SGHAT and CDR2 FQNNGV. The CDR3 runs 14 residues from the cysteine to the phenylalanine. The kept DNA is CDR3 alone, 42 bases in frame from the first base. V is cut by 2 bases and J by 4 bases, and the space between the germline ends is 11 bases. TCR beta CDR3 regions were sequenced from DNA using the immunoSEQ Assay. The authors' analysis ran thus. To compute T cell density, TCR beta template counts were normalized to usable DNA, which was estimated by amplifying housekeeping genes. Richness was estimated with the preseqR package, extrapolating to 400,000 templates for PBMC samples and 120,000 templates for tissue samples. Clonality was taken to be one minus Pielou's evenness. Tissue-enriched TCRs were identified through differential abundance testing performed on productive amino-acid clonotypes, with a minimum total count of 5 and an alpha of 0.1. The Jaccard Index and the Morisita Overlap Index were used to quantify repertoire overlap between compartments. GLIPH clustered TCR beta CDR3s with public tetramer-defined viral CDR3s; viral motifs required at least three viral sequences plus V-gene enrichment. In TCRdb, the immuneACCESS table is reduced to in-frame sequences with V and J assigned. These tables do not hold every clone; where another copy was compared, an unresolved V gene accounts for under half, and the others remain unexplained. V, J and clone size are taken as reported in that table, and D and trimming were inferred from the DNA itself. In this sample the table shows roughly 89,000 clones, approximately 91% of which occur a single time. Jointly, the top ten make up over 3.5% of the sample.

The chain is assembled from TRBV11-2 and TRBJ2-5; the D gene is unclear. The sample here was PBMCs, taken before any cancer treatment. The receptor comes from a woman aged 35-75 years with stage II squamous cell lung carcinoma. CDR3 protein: CASSLLLGPETQYF. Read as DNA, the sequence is TGTGCCAGCAGCTTACTCCTGGGCCCAGAGACCCAGTACTTC.